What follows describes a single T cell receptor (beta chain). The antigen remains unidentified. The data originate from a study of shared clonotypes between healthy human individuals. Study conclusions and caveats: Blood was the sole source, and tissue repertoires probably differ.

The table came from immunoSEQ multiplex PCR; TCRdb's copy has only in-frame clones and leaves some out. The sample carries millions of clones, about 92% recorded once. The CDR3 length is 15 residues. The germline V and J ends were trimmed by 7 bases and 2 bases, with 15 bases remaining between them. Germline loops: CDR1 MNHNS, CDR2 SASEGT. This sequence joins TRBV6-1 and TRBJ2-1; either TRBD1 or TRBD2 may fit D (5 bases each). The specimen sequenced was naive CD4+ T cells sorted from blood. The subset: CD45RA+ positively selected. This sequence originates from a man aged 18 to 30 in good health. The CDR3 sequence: CASTEGRLTYNEQFF. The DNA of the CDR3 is TGTGCCAGCACAGAGGGGCGGCTAACCTACAATGAGCAGTTCTTC.